This passage covers 21 T cell receptor beta chains from one sample sequenced in a study of T cells after yellow fever vaccination. From the 5' RACE reads, TCRdb called clonotypes with MiXCR, one entry per CDR3 protein. The profile shows under 700,000 distinct CDR3 sequences, less than 20% of them singletons. This sample comprised PBMCs, obtained around 5 days after the first yellow fever vaccination. The receptor source for this set is a man between 18 and 29 years old who received the YFV17D yellow fever vaccine.

V and J are TRBV20-1 and TRBJ2-4, with D unresolved. Germline lookup yields CDR1 DFQATT and CDR2 SNEGSKA (reference sequence). The CDR3 spans 13 residues. V lost 5 bases and J lost 0, with 8 bases in between. The CDR3, as DNA: TGCAGTGCTGGGGATTTAGCCAAAAACATTCAGTACTTC. Encoded protein: CSAGDLAKNIQYF.

In this sample, this clonotype turned up many times. The chain recombines TRBV10-3 with TRBJ1-2; D gene uncertain. V lost 7 bases and J lost 2, with 14 bases in between. CDR1 is ENHRY and CDR2 is SYGVKD in the germline V gene. The CDR3 extends over 14 amino acids. The CDR3, as DNA: TGTGCCATCAACCCCGACGGATCCAACTATGGCTACACCTTC. It codes for CAINPDGSNYGYTF.

This clonotype was seen a single time. The chain employs TRBV6-1 and TRBJ2-1, with D possibly being TRBD1 (5 bases). CDR1 and CDR2 from the germline V gene are MNHNS and SASEGT. V was cut by 0 bases and J by 5 bases, with 8 bases left in between. The CDR3 length is 14 residues. This CDR3 reads CASSEADSHNEQFF. CDR3 nucleotide sequence: TGTGCCAGCAGTGAAGCCGACAGTCACAATGAGCAGTTCTTC.

The chain joins TRBV5-4 to TRBJ2-3; a possible D gene is TRBD2 (7 bases). With 3 bases removed from V and 2 bases from J, the gap between germline ends came to 16 bases. CDR1 is SGHNT, CDR2 YYREEE, per germline (reference sequence). The CDR3 spans 16 residues. CDR3 sequence: CASSSVGGGTTDTQYF. CDR3 in DNA: TGTGCCAGCAGCTCGGTGGGGGGGGGCACCACAGATACGCAGTATTTT.

As regards this clonotype: One end of the junction is discordant with germline, which a read error may explain. The V and J genes are TRBV30 and TRBJ2-1; 7 bases align to TRBD1. The CDR3 totals 11 residues. Germline CDR1 is GTSNPN and CDR2 is SVGIG (reference sequence). The CDR3 DNA is TGTGCCTGGGAGACAGGGATCGGGAAAGCCTTC. Translation: CAWETGIGKAF. The full variable domain, with the rest looked up from reference TRBV30 and TRBJ2-1, is SQTIHQWPATLVQPVGSPLSLECTVEGTSNPNLYWYRQAAGRGLQLLFYSVGIGQISSEVPQNLSASRPQDRQFILSSKKLLLSDSGFYLCAWETGIGKAFGPGTRLTVL.

This clonotype was found many times. This rearrangement joins TRBV12-3 or TRBV12-4 to TRBJ1-4; D gene ambiguous. There are 14 residues in the CDR3. V gave up 5 bases and J gave up 0 bases, with 7 bases separating them. In nucleotides, the CDR3 is TGTGCCAGCAGTGATTCCCCAACTAATGAAAAACTGTTTTTT. Its protein is CASSDSPTNEKLFF.

The DNA for the CDR3 is TGTGCCAGCAGCTTAAGGACGACAGGGATCGTTTATGGCTACACCTTC. It specifies CASSLRTTGIVYGYTF. The V call is TRBV7-2, the J call TRBJ1-2, with 7 bases aligning to TRBD1. V lost 2 bases, J lost 5 bases, and 11 bases stayed unmatched. CDR1 and CDR2 (germline): SGHTA, FQGNSA. The CDR3 is 16 residues long.

Only a few counts were recorded for this clonotype. This chain links TRBV5-6 with TRBJ1-1; weak D call: TRBD1 (5 bases). With 4 bases removed from V and 0 bases from J, the gap between germline ends came to 28 bases. This CDR3 region has 20 residues. Germline CDR1 reads SGHDT; CDR2 reads YYEEEE. The CDR3 loop is CASSPKRYGRAGRMNTEAFF. The CDR3 DNA sequence: TGTGCCAGCAGCCCAAAGAGGTACGGAAGGGCAGGGAGGATGAACACTGAAGCTTTCTTT.

This clonotype was observed many times. The junction departs from the called germline gene at one end, perhaps through a read error. V and J are TRBV7-3 and TRBJ1-3, with no clear D. The germline V gene encodes CDR1 SGHTA and CDR2 FQGTGA. The CDR3 extends over 13 amino acids. The CDR3 nucleotides are TGCGCCAGCAGCGGGGACTCTGGAAACACCATATATTTT. It specifies CASSGDSGNTIYF.

This chain links TRBV6-5 with TRBJ1-1, with 11 bases identical to TRBD1. V lost 4 bases to trimming and J lost 7 bases; unmatched junction nucleotides: 5. Germline CDR1 and CDR2: MNHEY and SVGAGI. The length of the CDR3 is 14 residues. In DNA, the CDR3 is TGTGCCAGCAGTTGGACAGGGGGCCGCCTTGAAGCTTTCTTT. It codes for CASSWTGGRLEAFF.

This clonotype showed up just a few times. This rearrangement joins TRBV4-1 to TRBJ2-5, with 7 bases that match TRBD1. This CDR3 is built from 14 residues. CDR1 is MGHRA and CDR2 is YSYEKL in the germline V gene. After removal of 2 bases from V and 5 bases from J, the junction contained 5 bases not matched to a gene. CDR3 sequence: CASSQLNRGETQYF. The CDR3 DNA reads as TGCGCCAGCAGCCAACTTAACAGGGGTGAGACCCAGTACTTC.

This clonotype was seen a few times. V gene TRBV19 combines with J gene TRBJ2-7; D uncertain. CDR3 length: 14 residues. Trimming pared 6 bases from V and 2 bases from J, leaving 14 bases between. The germline V gene encodes CDR1 LNHDA and CDR2 SQIVND (reference sequence). CDR3 protein: CASSPRNGAYEQYF. The DNA for the CDR3 is TGTGCCAGTAGCCCGCGGAATGGGGCCTACGAGCAGTACTTC. Full variable domain (outside the CDR3, taken from reference TRBV19 and TRBJ2-7): DGGITQSPKYLFRKEGQNVTLSCEQNLNHDAMYWYRQDPGQGLRLIYYSQIVNDFQKGDIAEGYSVSREKKESFPLTVTSAQKNPTAFYLCASSPRNGAYEQYFGPGTRLTVT.

The chain recombines TRBV20-1 with TRBJ2-7, with D uncertain. The CDR3 spans 11 residues. Trimming took 1 base from V and 6 from J, leaving 7 bases between them. Per the germline V gene, CDR1 is DFQATT and CDR2 is SNEGSKA (reference sequence). The CDR3 region is CSARVVAEQYF. In DNA, the CDR3 is TGCAGTGCTAGAGTGGTAGCCGAGCAGTACTTC.

This clonotype was detected only a few times. The chain employs TRBV11-2 and TRBJ1-4, with D perhaps matching TRBD1 (6 bases). V was shortened by 3 bases and J by 6 bases, with 11 bases between the two germline ends. Germline assignment: CDR1 SGHAT and CDR2 FQNNGV. The CDR3 runs 14 residues. The CDR3 here is CASSLGGRHEKLFF. The CDR3 region has the DNA TGTGCCAGCAGCTTGGGGGGGCGTCATGAAAAACTGTTTTTT.

The CDR3 nucleotides read TGTGCCAGCAGCTTGAGGACGGGGGGGCCGGCAGATACGCAGTATTTT. Translation: CASSLRTGGPADTQYF. The J gene is TRBJ2-3, the V gene TRBV5-4; 8 nucleotides align to TRBD2. The junction had 8 bases not matched to a gene; V was cut back by 1 base and J by 4 bases. The CDR3 has 16 amino acids. Germline values: CDR1 SGHNT, CDR2 YYREEE (reference sequence).

The V and J genes are TRBV5-5 and TRBJ1-5; D not resolved. Trimming took 2 bases from V and 3 from J, leaving 9 bases between them. Looked up from germline, CDR1 is SGHKS and CDR2 is YYEKEE (reference sequence). The CDR3 is 14 residues long. The CDR3 here is CASSLYSDNQPQHF. CDR3 nucleotides: TGTGCCAGCAGCTTATACAGTGACAATCAGCCCCAGCATTTT.

This clonotype was detected only a few times. The V call is TRBV4-1, the J call TRBJ1-5; maybe TRBD1 (5 bases). V lost 2 bases and J lost 5, with 13 bases in between. The CDR3 is 15 residues long. The germline gives CDR1 MGHRA, CDR2 YSYEKL. CDR3: CASSQKDKGYQPQHF. Here the CDR3 DNA reads TGCGCCAGCAGCCAAAAGGACAAAGGGTATCAGCCCCAGCATTTT.

The chain joins TRBV25-1 to TRBJ2-3; the D gene could be TRBD1 or TRBD2 (5 bases each). Germline CDR1 is MGHDK and CDR2 is SYGVNS. V was trimmed by 1 base and J by 3 bases, leaving 20 bases between them. The CDR3 runs to 18 residues. CDR3 nucleotides: TGTGCCAGCAGTGAATGGGGCAATCCGGCAGGGAGAACAGATACGCAGTATTTT. Amino acid sequence: CASSEWGNPAGRTDTQYF.

Only a few counts were recorded for this clonotype. The genes are TRBV6-5 and TRBJ1-1; unclear D gene. CDR1 is MNHEY and CDR2 is SVGAGI in the germline V gene. Trimming shortened V by 2 bases and J by 6 bases, and 10 bases separated the two germline ends. This CDR3 contains 13 residues. The CDR3 region is CASSYPGEAEAFF. In DNA form, the CDR3 reads TGTGCCAGCAGTTACCCAGGAGAGGCTGAAGCTTTCTTT.

The rearrangement links TRBV20-1 to TRBJ1-5; D is perhaps TRBD1 (6 bases). The CDR3 consists of 12 residues. Trimming took 4 bases from V and 6 from J, leaving 10 bases between them. CDR1 and CDR2 (germline): DFQATT, SNEGSKA (reference sequence). The CDR3 loop reads CSAMGGGQPQHF. DNA for the CDR3: TGCAGTGCTATGGGAGGGGGTCAGCCCCAGCATTTT.

Only a few counts were recorded for this clonotype. The chain couples TRBV5-1 to TRBJ1-1, with D possibly matching TRBD1 (6 bases). The germline V and J ends were trimmed by 3 bases and 5 bases, with 14 bases remaining between them. Germline-derived CDR1 and CDR2 are SGHRS and YFSETQ. The CDR3 covers 14 residues. The CDR3: CASSSQGSLTEAFF. The DNA for the CDR3 is TGCGCCAGCAGCTCTCAGGGGAGCTTGACTGAAGCTTTCTTT.